Listed below are T cell receptor beta chains from one sample, sequenced in a study of CD8+ T cells in alopecia areata. The protocol was immunoSEQ multiplex PCR, while the TCRdb copy is restricted to in-frame clones and leaves out a portion. This table holds some 170,000 clones, approximately 52% found once. The material was CD4+ T cells sorted from blood, obtained at week 56, from a patient treated with tofacitinib. The receptor set was obtained from a human donor with alopecia areata. CDR3s leave out the opening cysteine and the closing phenylalanine or tryptophan. Each record gives: J gene, V gene, CDR3 protein.

J: TRBJ2-5; V: TRBV6-5; CDR3: ASSYWFSSGGETQY
J: TRBJ2-2; V: TRBV29-1; CDR3: SVVVQGGPSTGELF
J: TRBJ1-2; V: TRBV27; CDR3: ASSRDFTGGANYGYT
J: TRBJ1-6; V: TRBV13; CDR3: ASRTDRNSPLH
J: TRBJ2-7; V: TRBV7-6; CDR3: ASSLGGGGRQDEQY
J: TRBJ1-1; V: TRBV29-1; CDR3: SALGRLNTEAF
J: TRBJ1-4; V: TRBV6-1; CDR3: ASSELISGKLF
J: TRBJ1-1; V: TRBV29-1; CDR3: SVASGTVYTEAF
J: TRBJ2-1; V: TRBV7-3; CDR3: ASSLTGGYNEQF
J: TRBJ2-5; V: TRBV29-1; CDR3: SVKLAGGRETQY
J: TRBJ1-6; V: TRBV7-2; CDR3: ASSLVRDSPLH
J: TRBJ1-4; V: TRBV6-1; CDR3: ASRVSGTGSEKLF
J: TRBJ2-7; V: TRBV5-1; CDR3: ASRTEDEQY
J: TRBJ2-7; V: TRBV4-2; CDR3: ASSQELAGGIYEQY
J: TRBJ2-3; V: TRBV14; CDR3: ASSHQGGRADTQY
J: TRBJ2-7; V: TRBV7-9; CDR3: ASAKQDGYEQY
J: TRBJ2-7; V: TRBV29-1; CDR3: SVVTGGWYEQY
J: TRBJ1-2; V: TRBV20-1; CDR3: STRQNYGYT
J: TRBJ2-5; V: TRBV30; CDR3: AWSNRGPSVGQY
J: TRBJ1-1; V: TRBV29-1; CDR3: SVESRSGLGAF
J: TRBJ2-5; V: TRBV5-1; CDR3: ASSAGDSQETQY
J: TRBJ2-6; V: TRBV27; CDR3: ASSPMPRTGKDSGANVLT
J: TRBJ2-5; V: TRBV4-1; CDR3: ASSPDRDKETQY
J: TRBJ1-4; V: TRBV7-9; CDR3: ASSQPRRTNEKLF
J: TRBJ1-2; V: TRBV30; CDR3: AWSVGSPGYT
J: TRBJ2-2; V: TRBV2; CDR3: ASSETSPGELF
J: TRBJ2-5; V: TRBV5-1; CDR3: ASSLGLAGETQY
J: TRBJ2-6; V: TRBV27; CDR3: ASSFRAESSGANVLT
J: TRBJ1-5; V: TRBV19; CDR3: ASSTGTDFGQPQH
J: TRBJ2-3; V: TRBV9; CDR3: ASSADRTDTQY
J: TRBJ2-4; V: TRBV5-5; CDR3: ASSSTTPGGTNIQY
J: TRBJ2-2; V: TRBV11-1; CDR3: ASSLGTERRELF
J: TRBJ2-3; V: TRBV6-1; CDR3: ASTRTDTQY
J: TRBJ1-2; V: TRBV25-1; CDR3: ASSESEGYGYT
J: TRBJ2-3; V: TRBV11-2; CDR3: ASSLATGATDTQY
J: TRBJ2-6; V: TRBV15; CDR3: ATSRDRPANSGANVLT
J: TRBJ2-3; V: TRBV7-9; CDR3: ASSLEPFSTDTQY
J: TRBJ1-2; V: TRBV4-3; CDR3: ASSQGNGISYGYT
J: TRBJ2-3; V: TRBV7-2; CDR3: ASRTWGSGGPTDTQY
J: TRBJ2-5; V: TRBV7-2; CDR3: ASSLDPSFSETQY
J: TRBJ1-1; V: TRBV5-1; CDR3: ASNTRGGAGTEAF
J: TRBJ2-7; V: TRBV21-1; CDR3: ASSKGDRGYYEQY
J: TRBJ2-6; V: TRBV18; CDR3: ASSPDNSGANVLT
J: TRBJ1-5; V: TRBV7-2; CDR3: ASSPRGSRPTKPQH
J: TRBJ1-1; V: TRBV19; CDR3: ASTTTRGGTEAF
J: TRBJ1-1; V: TRBV9; CDR3: ASSVEVGTEAF
J: TRBJ1-1; V: TRBV29-1; CDR3: SVEHRQGTEAF
J: TRBJ1-1; V: TRBV7-9; CDR3: ASSLDTRSEAF
J: TRBJ1-2; V: TRBV6-5; CDR3: ASSLRENYGYT
J: TRBJ2-7; V: TRBV29-1; CDR3: SASGTSGDGIYEQY
J: TRBJ1-2; V: TRBV30; CDR3: AWTTQTGVGYT
J: TRBJ2-5; V: TRBV7-8; CDR3: ASSLSGIQETQY
J: TRBJ2-7; V: TRBV19; CDR3: ASSRRTASEQY
J: TRBJ2-5; V: TRBV25-1; CDR3: ASRTGPLSRQETQY
J: TRBJ2-7; V: TRBV11-2; CDR3: ASSRTSGGSSYEQY
J: TRBJ2-5; V: TRBV7-2; CDR3: ASSGPSFQETQY
J: TRBJ2-5; V: TRBV23-1; CDR3: AGNAGTGGPETQY
J: TRBJ2-4; V: TRBV6-1; CDR3: ASSEGRGNIQY
J: TRBJ2-6; V: TRBV5-6; CDR3: ASSSLRSGANVLT